These 19 T cell receptor beta chains were sequenced from one sample in a study of cytomegalovirus exposure and HLA in healthy donors. PCR involved 60 Vbeta and 13 Jbeta primers. TCRdb keeps only in-frame clones here, not all; method: immunoSEQ multiplex PCR. The sample consists of under 150,000 clones, roughly four fifths of them appearing once. Source material: PBMCs. These receptor sequences come from a male donor in good health and CMV-seropositive.

The CDR3 reads CASSLDQGSGYTF. CDR3 nucleotide sequence: TGTGCCAGCAGCTTAGATCAGGGATCCGGCTACACCTTC. This sequence joins TRBV7-9 and TRBJ1-2, with a weak D call TRBD1 (5 bases). This CDR3 comprises 13 residues. With 1 base removed from V and 8 bases from J, the gap between germline ends came to 11 bases. Germline V gene lookup returns CDR1 SEHNR and CDR2 FQNEAQ (reference sequence).

This chain uses TRBV5-1 with TRBJ2-7; D might be TRBD2 (6 bases). This CDR3 has 14 residues. Germline loops: CDR1 SGHRS, CDR2 YFSETQ. V shed 4 bases and J shed 5 bases, with 16 bases lying between them. CDR3 in amino acids: CASSRDSQGNEQYF. In DNA form, the CDR3 reads TGCGCCAGCAGCAGGGACTCACAAGGGAACGAGCAGTACTTC.

In the case of this clone: Its ends do not fully match the called genes, so a read error is possible. The rearrangement links TRBV7-9 to TRBJ2-1; 9 positions match TRBD2. The CDR3 is 12 amino acids. CDR1 and CDR2 from the germline V gene are SEHNR and FQNEAQ (reference sequence). CDR3 residues: CSSSLGREGLFF. CDR3 nucleotide sequence: TGTTCCAGCAGCTTAGGGCGGGAGGGGTTGTTCTTC. The full variable domain, with the rest looked up from reference TRBV7-9 and TRBJ2-1, is DTGVSQNPRHKITKRGQNVTFRCDPISEHNRLYWYRQTLGQGPEFLTYFQNEAQLEKSRLLSDRFSAERPKGSFSTLEIQRTEQGDSAMYLCSSSLGREGLFFGPGTRLTVL.

The rearrangement uses TRBV2 and TRBJ2-6; a possible D gene is TRBD1 (5 bases). Trimming removed 6 bases from V and 1 base from J, with 13 bases in between. Germline V lookup: CDR1 SNHLY, CDR2 FYNNEI. This CDR3 has 16 amino acids. CDR3 in amino acids: CASRGPNRSGANVLTF. DNA for the CDR3: TGTGCCAGCAGGGGGCCCAACCGGTCTGGGGCCAACGTCCTGACTTTC.

The chain recombines TRBV19 with TRBJ1-6; a weak D match, TRBD1 (6 bases). V was shortened by 5 bases and J by 8 bases, with 13 bases between the two germline ends. The germline CDR1 and CDR2 sequences are LNHDA and SQIVND (reference sequence). CDR3 length: 14 amino acids. The CDR3 region is CASSSNQGHSPLHF. The DNA for the CDR3 is TGTGCCAGTAGTTCGAACCAGGGGCATTCACCCCTCCACTTT. Supplemented by reference TRBV19 and TRBJ1-6, the full variable domain reads DGGITQSPKYLFRKEGQNVTLSCEQNLNHDAMYWYRQDPGQGLRLIYYSQIVNDFQKGDIAEGYSVSREKKESFPLTVTSAQKNPTAFYLCASSSNQGHSPLHFGNGTRLTVT.

The chain joins TRBV28 to TRBJ2-2; D is possibly TRBD2 (6 bases). With 2 bases removed from V and 6 bases from J, the gap between germline ends came to 19 bases. The germline V gene encodes CDR1 MDHEN and CDR2 SYDVKM. This CDR3 region has 17 residues. In DNA, the CDR3 is TGTGCCAGCAGTTTAGGTCTCCAAGCTAGCGTGGCCGGGGAGCTGTTTTTT. This translates into CASSLGLQASVAGELFF. Based on the CDR3 plus reference TRBV28 and TRBJ2-2, the full variable domain is DVKVTQSSRYLVKRTGEKVFLECVQDMDHENMFWYRQDPGLGLRLIYFSYDVKMKEKGDIPEGYSVSREKKERFSLILESASTNQTSMYLCASSLGLQASVAGELFFGEGSRLTVL.

This chain uses TRBV10-3 with TRBJ2-1; D unclear. The CDR3 consists of 14 residues. The V end was cut by 10 bases, the J end by 4 bases, with 17 bases between. Germline V gene lookup returns CDR1 ENHRY and CDR2 SYGVKD. CDR3 loop: CATKENDLYNEQFF. CDR3 in DNA: TGTGCCACCAAGGAGAACGACCTTTACAATGAGCAGTTCTTC.

This sequence joins TRBV19 and TRBJ1-2, with D possibly TRBD1 on 5 matching bases. V was pared by 4 bases and J by 2 bases, with 11 bases between. Germline CDR1 reads LNHDA; CDR2 reads SQIVND (reference sequence). This CDR3 is built from 14 residues. Here the CDR3 reads CASSTRAPNYGYTF. CDR3 DNA sequence: TGTGCCAGTAGTACCAGGGCCCCCAACTATGGCTACACCTTC.

The chain has TRBV5-1 and TRBJ1-4; no reliable D call. The length of the CDR3 is 16 residues. Germline lookup yields CDR1 SGHRS and CDR2 YFSETQ. Trimming shortened V by 0 bases and J by 0 bases, and 9 bases separated the two germline ends. CDR3 in amino acids: CASSLAPGSTNEKLFF. In nucleotides, the CDR3 is TGCGCCAGCAGCTTGGCCCCGGGATCAACTAATGAAAAACTGTTTTTT. Drawing the rest from reference TRBV5-1 and TRBJ1-4, the complete variable domain is KAGVTQTPRYLIKTRGQQVTLSCSPISGHRSVSWYQQTPGQGLQFLFEYFSETQRNKGNFPGRFSGRQFSNSRSEMNVSTLELGDSALYLCASSLAPGSTNEKLFFGSGTQLSVL.

The chain uses TRBV5-6 and TRBJ2-2, with TRBD1 identical over 7 bases. This CDR3 region has 15 residues. With V trimmed by 1 base and J by 5 bases, 5 bases remained unmatched. The germline CDR1 and CDR2 sequences are SGHDT and YYEEEE. The CDR3 here is CASSLIAGGTGELFF. CDR3 nucleotide sequence: TGTGCCAGCAGCTTGATCGCAGGGGGAACCGGGGAGCTGTTTTTT.

The chain carries TRBV9 and TRBJ2-3; D gene ambiguous. V lost 0 bases to trimming and J lost 2 bases, with 10 bases between them. The CDR3 extends over 15 amino acids. Germline loops: CDR1 SGDLS, CDR2 YYNGEE. The CDR3 loop reads CASSVALYNTDTQYF. For the CDR3, the DNA is TGTGCCAGCAGCGTAGCTCTTTATAACACAGATACGCAGTATTTT.

The J gene is TRBJ1-5, the V gene TRBV28; D is undetermined. Germline CDR1 is MDHEN and CDR2 is SYDVKM. The CDR3 extends over 13 amino acids. V was cut by 7 bases and J by 0 bases, with 7 bases left in between. The CDR3 region has the DNA TGTGCCAGCATTCCCAATAGCAATCAGCCCCAGCATTTT. Translation: CASIPNSNQPQHF.

The CDR3 region has the DNA TGTGCCAGCAGCCACGGGTCTCCCAATCAGCCCCAGCATTTT. Its translation is CASSHGSPNQPQHF. The chain carries TRBV7-9 and TRBJ1-5; D gene uncertain. Deletions cut 5 bases from V and 3 bases from J, with 11 bases between. CDR1 and CDR2 (germline): SEHNR, FQNEAQ (reference sequence). The CDR3 totals 14 residues.

The chain recombines TRBV9 with TRBJ2-3; the match to TRBD1 covers 9 bases. The CDR3 totals 15 residues. Trimming removed 3 bases from V and 4 bases from J; junction bases left unmatched: 6. The germline V gene has CDR1 SGDLS and CDR2 YYNGEE. CDR3 sequence (DNA): TGTGCCAGCAGCGAGAGTGGGACAGGGCCAGATACGCAGTATTTT. Amino acids: CASSESGTGPDTQYF.

This clone has just a few counts. The V call is TRBV27, the J call TRBJ2-7; 7 bases align to TRBD2. Germline values: CDR1 MNHEY, CDR2 SMNVEV (reference sequence). CDR3 length equals 17 residues. V lost 2 bases to trimming and J lost 1 base; unmatched junction nucleotides: 11. As DNA, the CDR3 is TGTGCCAGCAGTTTAACTTCTGGGGGGGAGGCTTCCTACGAGCAGTACTTC. Its protein is CASSLTSGGEASYEQYF.

This clone has only a few counts. The chain combines TRBV5-1 with TRBJ2-2; 9 nucleotides match TRBD2. In germline, CDR1 is SGHRS, CDR2 YFSETQ. This CDR3 has 15 amino acids. Trimming removed 7 bases from V and 4 bases from J; junction bases left unmatched: 8. In DNA form, the CDR3 reads TGCGCCAGCGATCTTAGCGGGAGCTTCACCGGGGAGCTGTTTTTT. This codes for CASDLSGSFTGELFF. Together with reference TRBV5-1 and TRBJ2-2, the CDR3 gives the full variable domain: KAGVTQTPRYLIKTRGQQVTLSCSPISGHRSVSWYQQTPGQGLQFLFEYFSETQRNKGNFPGRFSGRQFSNSRSEMNVSTLELGDSALYLCASDLSGSFTGELFFGEGSRLTVL.

The V call is TRBV16, the J call TRBJ2-7, with D tentatively TRBD2 (7 bases). Looked up from germline, CDR1 is KGHSY and CDR2 is FQNENV. V gave up 0 bases and J gave up 6 bases, with 12 bases separating them. This CDR3 has 14 amino acids. The CDR3 bases are TGTGCCAGCAGCCAATCGCGTAGGGGGGGCGAGCAGTACTTC. This translates into CASSQSRRGGEQYF.

The J gene is TRBJ1-2, the V gene TRBV29-1; 7 bases are shared with TRBD1. Per germline, CDR1 SQVTM and CDR2 ANQGSEA. CDR3 length: 11 residues. The ends lost 7 bases at V and 5 bases at J; junction bases unmatched: 4. The CDR3 nucleotides are TGCAGCGCTTGGGGACAGTATGGCTACACCTTC. Residues: CSAWGQYGYTF.

The chain couples TRBV5-8 to TRBJ2-2; maybe TRBD2 (5 bases). The CDR3 runs 15 residues. V was trimmed by 4 bases and J by 1 base, leaving 11 bases between them. The germline V gene encodes CDR1 SGHTS and CDR2 YDEGEE. DNA of the CDR3: TGTGCCAGCAGCCGGGGTCAGGTGAACACCGGGGAGCTGTTTTTT. Amino acids: CASSRGQVNTGELFF.